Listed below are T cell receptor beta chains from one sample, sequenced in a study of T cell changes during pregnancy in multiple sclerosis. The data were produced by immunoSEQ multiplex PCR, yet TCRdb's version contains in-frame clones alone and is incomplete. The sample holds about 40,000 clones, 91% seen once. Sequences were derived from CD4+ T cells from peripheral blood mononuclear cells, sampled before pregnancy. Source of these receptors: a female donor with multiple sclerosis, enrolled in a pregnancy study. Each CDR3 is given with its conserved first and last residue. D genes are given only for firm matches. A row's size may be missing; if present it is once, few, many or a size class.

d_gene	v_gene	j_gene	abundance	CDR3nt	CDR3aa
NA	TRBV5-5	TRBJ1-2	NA	TGTGCCAGCAGCCTCGAACCTACAGGGATCGGAGGCTACACCTTC	CASSLEPTGIGGYTF
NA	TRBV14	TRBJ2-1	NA	TGTGCCAGCAGCCCCCTTTTGAATGAGCAGTTCTTC	CASSPLLNEQFF
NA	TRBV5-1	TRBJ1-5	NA	TGCGCCAGCAGCTTGGAGGGGCAGGGAAATCAGCCCCAGCATTTT	CASSLEGQGNQPQHF
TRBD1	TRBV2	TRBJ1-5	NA	TGTGCCAGCAGCGGACAGGGGACCCATCAGCCCCAGCATTTT	CASSGQGTHQPQHF
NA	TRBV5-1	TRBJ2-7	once	TGCGCCAGCAGCTTCGGGTATTATTCTAGCGCGGACCACGAGCAGTACTTC	CASSFGYYSSADHEQYF
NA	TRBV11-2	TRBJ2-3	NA	TGTGCCAGCAGCGCCGTTCTGGGGTCGGAGGGCACAGATACGCAGTATTTT	CASSAVLGSEGTDTQYF
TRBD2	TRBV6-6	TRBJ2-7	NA	TGTGCCAGCAGTTACGATTCGCGGGGGGACTACGAGCAGTACTTC	CASSYDSRGDYEQYF
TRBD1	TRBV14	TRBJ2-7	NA	TGTGCCAGCAGCGGTTTGGACAGGGTAAAGGAGGGCGAGCAGTACTTC	CASSGLDRVKEGEQYF
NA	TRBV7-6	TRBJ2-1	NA	TGTGCCAGCAGCCTTTTGGGCGCGCACCTTGGCAATGAGCAGTTCTTC	CASSLLGAHLGNEQFF
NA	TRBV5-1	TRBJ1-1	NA	TGCGCCAGCAGCGACACGGCGAACACTGAAGCTTTCTTT	CASSDTANTEAFF
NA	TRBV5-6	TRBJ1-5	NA	TGTGCCAGCAGCAACGGACAGCTTAGCCAGCCCCAGCATTTT	CASSNGQLSQPQHF
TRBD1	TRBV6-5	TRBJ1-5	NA	TGTGCCAGCAGTCCCGGGACAGGTAGCAATCAGCCCCAGCATTTT	CASSPGTGSNQPQHF
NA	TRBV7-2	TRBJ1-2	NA	TGTGCCAGCAGCTCGGGACTGCAAGTCTATGGCTACACCTTC	CASSSGLQVYGYTF
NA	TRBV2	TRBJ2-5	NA	TGTGCCAGCAGTGAAGCCGAACTAGTTAGGACCCAGTACTTC	CASSEAELVRTQYF
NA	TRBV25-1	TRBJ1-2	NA	TGTGCCAGCAGTGCAGCGGGACTCGGAAGGAATGGCTACACCTTC	CASSAAGLGRNGYTF
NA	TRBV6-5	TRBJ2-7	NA	TGTGCCAGCAGGACTAGCCCGGACAGCGCCTACGAGCAGTACTTC	CASRTSPDSAYEQYF
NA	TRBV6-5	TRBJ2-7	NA	TGTGCCAGCAGTTACTCATACAGGGAGAGCTCCTACGAGCAGTACTTC	CASSYSYRESSYEQYF
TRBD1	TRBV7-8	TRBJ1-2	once	TGTGCCAGCAGCTTAGATGGACAGGGGGCTTGGGGCTACACCTTC	CASSLDGQGAWGYTF
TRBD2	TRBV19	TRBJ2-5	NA	TGTGCCAGTAGTATAGGTGCGGGGGACGGGGGGAAGTACTTC	CASSIGAGDGGKYF
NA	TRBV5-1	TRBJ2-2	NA	TGCGCCAGCAGGATGGACAGCTCGAACACCGGGGAGCTGTTTTTT	CASRMDSSNTGELFF
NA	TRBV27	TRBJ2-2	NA	TGTGCCAGCAGTTTGAGGTATAGGGGTAGTGCCGGGGAGCTGTTTTTT	CASSLRYRGSAGELFF
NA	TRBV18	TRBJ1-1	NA	TGTGCCAGCTCACCAATCGCGGTCTCGGGGAGTGGCACTGAAGCTTTCTTT	CASSPIAVSGSGTEAFF
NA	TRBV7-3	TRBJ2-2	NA	TGTGCCAGCAGCCGCCCGGCCGGGGAGCTGTTTTTT	CASSRPAGELFF
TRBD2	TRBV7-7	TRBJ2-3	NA	TGTGCTAGCAGTCCCTGGCGGGAGCAAGCAGATACGCAGTATTTT	CASSPWREQADTQYF
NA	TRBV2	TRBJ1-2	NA	TGTGCCAGCAGGCTGGGCCCCAACTATGGCTACACCTTC	CASRLGPNYGYTF
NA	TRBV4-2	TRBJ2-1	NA	TGTGCCAGCAGCCCCCCCAGCGCGAGCTCCTACAATGAGCAGTTCTTC	CASSPPSASSYNEQFF
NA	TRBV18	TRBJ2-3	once	TGTGCCAGCTCACCCAGTGATACGCAGTATTTT	CASSPSDTQYF
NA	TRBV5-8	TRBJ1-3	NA	TGTGCCAGCAGCTTTCCAGGGGCGGGAAACACCATATATTTT	CASSFPGAGNTIYF
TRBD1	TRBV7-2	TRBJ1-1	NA	TGTGCCAGCAGCTCCCAACAGGGGGGATGGACTGAAGCTTTCTTT	CASSSQQGGWTEAFF
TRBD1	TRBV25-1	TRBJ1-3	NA	TGTGCCAGCAGTGAACCAGGACAGGGGAACGGAAACACCATATATTTT	CASSEPGQGNGNTIYF
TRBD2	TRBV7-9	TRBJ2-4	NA	TGTGCCAGCAGCCTCCGGGGGGACATTCAGTACTTC	CASSLRGDIQYF
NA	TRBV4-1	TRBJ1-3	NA	TGCGCCAGCAGCCAAGTGGCCGCGGGTAGATCTGGAAACACCATATATTTT	CASSQVAAGRSGNTIYF
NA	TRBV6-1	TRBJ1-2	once	TGTGCCAGCAGTGCTGCCGGGTATAACTATGGCTACACCTTC	CASSAAGYNYGYTF
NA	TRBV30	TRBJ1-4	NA	TGTGCCATGATCAGGGCGGGAGAAAAACTGTTTTTT	CAMIRAGEKLFF
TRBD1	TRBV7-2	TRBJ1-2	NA	TGTGCCAGCAGCCCCCCCGGGGCAGGGGGCGGCTACACCTTC	CASSPPGAGGGYTF
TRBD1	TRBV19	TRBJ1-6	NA	TGTGCCAGTAGTGGGACAGCCGGCGCCTATAATTCACCCCTCCACTTT	CASSGTAGAYNSPLHF
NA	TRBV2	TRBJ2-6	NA	TGTGCCAGCAGTCCCTCCAGCTCTGGGGCCAACGTCCTGACTTTC	CASSPSSSGANVLTF
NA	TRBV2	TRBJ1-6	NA	TGTGCCAGCAGTGAAGCACCCTTCGGACAGAGAGGGAATTCACCCCTCCACTTT	CASSEAPFGQRGNSPLHF
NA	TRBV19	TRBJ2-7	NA	TGTGCCAGTAGTTTCGGGGAGGCCTACGAGCAGTACTTC	CASSFGEAYEQYF
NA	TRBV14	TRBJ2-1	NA	TGTGCCAGCAGCCAAGATTTCAGAATCCACAATGAGCAGTTCTTC	CASSQDFRIHNEQFF
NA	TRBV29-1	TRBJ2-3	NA	TGCAGCGCTGCTACGGATACGCAGTATTTT	CSAATDTQYF
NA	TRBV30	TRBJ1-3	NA	TGTGCCTGCCACACAGGTTACTCTGGAAACACCATATATTTT	CACHTGYSGNTIYF
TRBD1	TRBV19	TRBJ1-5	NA	TGTGCCAGTAGCCCTAGGACAGGGGGATTTCAGCCCCAGCATTTT	CASSPRTGGFQPQHF
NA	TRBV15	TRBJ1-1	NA	TGTGCCACCAGGTACGGTACAGTTTTTTTAGGGAACACTGAAGCTTTCTTT	CATRYGTVFLGNTEAFF
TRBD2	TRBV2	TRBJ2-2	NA	TGTGCCAGCAGTCTAGCGGGAGCGAACACCGGGGAGCTGTTTTTT	CASSLAGANTGELFF
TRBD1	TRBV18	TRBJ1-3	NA	TGTGCCAGCGAGGGACAGGGCGGAAACACCATATATTTT	CASEGQGGNTIYF
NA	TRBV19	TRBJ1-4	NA	TGTGCCAGTAGTATAGATTACGGTGAAAAACTGTTTTTT	CASSIDYGEKLFF
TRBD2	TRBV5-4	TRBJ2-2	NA	TGTGCCAGCAGCTTGGCGCTAGCGGGGGCCAGGGGGGAGCTGTTTTTT	CASSLALAGARGELFF